This T cell receptor (beta chain) was sequenced during a study of T cells after yellow fever vaccination. The V end lost 5 bases, the J end lost 2 bases, and 9 bases lay between the germline ends. The CDR3 contains 13 residues. CDR1 is SGHTA and CDR2 is FQGNSA in the germline V gene. TCRdb reprocessed the 5' RACE reads via MiXCR and lists one record per CDR3 protein. The sample has about 510,000 distinct CDR3 sequences, 21% seen once. The sequencing here drew on PBMCs, taken 21 days after the first yellow fever vaccination. The chain combines TRBV7-2 with TRBJ2-5, with a tentative D call TRBD2 (5 bases). The sequence was obtained from a man in his late teens or twenties who received the YFV17D yellow fever vaccine. The DNA for the CDR3 is TGTGCCAGCAGCAAACTAGTACAAGAGACCCAGTACTTC. Encoded protein: CASSKLVQETQYF. The variable domain in full, with the rest retrieved from reference TRBV7-2 and TRBJ2-5, is GAGVSQSPSNKVTEKGKDVELRCDPISGHTALYWYRQSLGQGLEFLIYFQGNSAPDKSGLPSDRFSAERTGGSVSTLTIQRTQQEDSAVYLCASSKLVQETQYFGPGTRLLVL.